These T cell receptor beta chains were read from a single sample in a study of beta chain features in type 1 diabetes. Sequencing used immunoSEQ multiplex PCR; TCRdb keeps in-frame clones, though not all of them. Among over 40,000 clones listed, about half were seen once. Material for sequencing was Tregs from blood. The receptors derive from a woman aged 18-29 years in good health. Each CDR3 is given with its conserved first and last residue. A D gene is named only where the DNA matches it firmly. Clone size is given for some rows only: seen once, a few or many times, or a class if the clone is expanded.

clone size	V gene	J gene	D gene	CDR3 protein	CDR3 DNA
NA	TRBV30	TRBJ2-1	NA	CAWSRSSASLYNEQFF	TGTGCCTGGAGCAGATCCAGCGCGTCCCTTTACAATGAGCAGTTCTTC
NA	TRBV5-1	TRBJ1-5	NA	CASSSGSSNQPQHF	TGCGCCAGCAGCTCGGGTTCTTCTAATCAGCCCCAGCATTTT
NA	TRBV29-1	TRBJ2-2	NA	CSVEDNRDGELFF	TGCAGCGTTGAAGACAACAGAGACGGGGAGCTGTTTTTT
few	TRBV30	TRBJ2-2	NA	CAWSVRLSGELFF	TGTGCCTGGAGTGTTCGGTTATCCGGGGAGCTGTTTTTT
NA	TRBV5-1	TRBJ1-2	NA	CASSLVGGQSVYYGYTF	TGCGCCAGCAGCTTGGTGGGCGGACAATCGGTATACTATGGCTACACCTTC
NA	TRBV6-5	TRBJ2-7	NA	CASSALSHRDEQYF	TGTGCCAGCAGTGCGCTAAGTCACAGGGACGAGCAGTACTTC
NA	TRBV6-1	TRBJ1-1	TRBD1	CASTLRGLNTEAFF	TGTGCCAGCACACTCAGGGGGTTGAACACTGAAGCTTTCTTT
few	TRBV4-1	TRBJ2-1	TRBD2	CASSQVTSGIYNEQFF	TGCGCCAGCAGCCAAGTGACTAGCGGGATCTACAATGAGCAGTTCTTC
few	TRBV30	TRBJ2-5	NA	CAWSPFQETQYF	TGTGCCTGGAGCCCGTTTCAAGAGACCCAGTACTTC
NA	TRBV6-6	TRBJ2-5	TRBD2	CASSSGGGNQETQYF	TGTGCCAGCAGTTCTGGGGGGGGGAACCAAGAGACCCAGTACTTC